The rows below give T cell receptor beta chains drawn from one sample of a study of identical twins. TCRdb reprocessed the 5' RACE reads via MiXCR and lists one record per CDR3 protein. The sample lists a few hundred thousand distinct CDR3 sequences; roughly 7.1% were seen once. These data also featured in a second study, about T cells expressing NK-cell markers.

Sequencing was done on a sample of CD8+ T cells sorted from blood. These receptor sequences come from a young woman in good health. Each CDR3 is given with its conserved first and last residue. The order of the fields is J gene, D gene, clone size, V gene, CDR3 protein, CDR3 DNA. A D gene is named only where the DNA matches it firmly. Size is stated for part of the rows, as once, few or many counts, or as a class when the clone is expanded.

j_call: TRBJ2-3
d_call: TRBD2
clone_size: -
v_call: TRBV4-2
cdr3_aa: CASSLVGGGGTDTQYF
cdr3_nt: TGTGCCAGCAGCCTTGTCGGCGGGGGGGGCACAGATACGCAGTATTTT

j_call: TRBJ1-1
d_call: -
clone_size: -
v_call: TRBV3-1
cdr3_aa: CACSQLIGANTEAFF
cdr3_nt: TGTGCCTGCAGCCAACTAATCGGGGCCAACACTGAAGCTTTCTTT

j_call: TRBJ2-3
d_call: TRBD2
clone_size: few
v_call: TRBV9
cdr3_aa: CASSIAGSSTDTQYF
cdr3_nt: TGTGCCAGCAGCATAGCGGGGTCCAGCACAGATACGCAGTATTTT

j_call: TRBJ2-1
d_call: -
clone_size: -
v_call: TRBV19
cdr3_aa: CASSMVSDYNEQFF
cdr3_nt: TGTGCCAGTAGTATGGTCTCTGACTACAATGAGCAGTTCTTC

j_call: TRBJ2-5
d_call: -
clone_size: many
v_call: TRBV6-2/TRBV6-3
cdr3_aa: CASSPQVEETQYF
cdr3_nt: TGTGCCAGCAGCCCCCAGGTTGAAGAGACCCAGTACTTC

j_call: TRBJ2-1
d_call: -
clone_size: few
v_call: TRBV19
cdr3_aa: CASNLLGRLYF
cdr3_nt: TGTGCCAGTAACCTACTAGGCCGCCTATACTTC

j_call: TRBJ2-7
d_call: TRBD1
clone_size: few
v_call: TRBV27
cdr3_aa: CASSYTTGANYEQYF
cdr3_nt: TGTGCCAGCAGTTACACGACAGGGGCGAACTACGAGCAGTACTTC

j_call: TRBJ2-1
d_call: -
clone_size: few
v_call: TRBV9
cdr3_aa: CASSVASVSYNEQFF
cdr3_nt: TGTGCCAGCAGCGTAGCGTCGGTCTCCTACAATGAGCAGTTCTTC

j_call: TRBJ2-3
d_call: -
clone_size: many
v_call: TRBV6-2/TRBV6-3
cdr3_aa: CASSYSMVWITDTQYF
cdr3_nt: TGTGCCAGCAGTTACTCGATGGTTTGGATCACAGATACGCAGTATTTT

j_call: TRBJ2-6
d_call: -
clone_size: -
v_call: TRBV19
cdr3_aa: CASSRDGSGANVLTF
cdr3_nt: TGTGCCAGTAGTCGGGACGGCTCTGGGGCCAACGTCCTGACTTTC

j_call: TRBJ1-1
d_call: TRBD1
clone_size: few
v_call: TRBV7-9
cdr3_aa: CASSPTYRGNTEAFF
cdr3_nt: TGTGCCAGCAGCCCTACGTACAGGGGAAACACTGAAGCTTTCTTT

j_call: TRBJ2-7
d_call: -
clone_size: -
v_call: TRBV5-8
cdr3_aa: CARSGGPSYEQYF
cdr3_nt: TGTGCCAGGAGCGGCGGGCCATCCTACGAGCAGTACTTC

j_call: TRBJ2-7
d_call: -
clone_size: few
v_call: TRBV30
cdr3_aa: CAWSLAQDEQYF
cdr3_nt: TGTGCCTGGAGCCTTGCCCAGGACGAGCAGTACTTC

j_call: TRBJ2-4
d_call: -
clone_size: -
v_call: TRBV12-3/TRBV12-4
cdr3_aa: CASSLGGAAKNTQYF
cdr3_nt: TGTGCCAGCAGTTTAGGGGGCGCAGCCAAAAACACTCAGTACTTC

j_call: TRBJ1-4
d_call: TRBD1
clone_size: -
v_call: TRBV6-7
cdr3_aa: CASSPETGSDWGPRGDSNEKLFF
cdr3_nt: TGTGCCAGCAGTCCCGAGACAGGGTCGGATTGGGGACCGAGGGGCGACTCTAATGAAAAACTGTTTTTT

j_call: TRBJ2-5
d_call: -
clone_size: many
v_call: TRBV7-9
cdr3_aa: CASSSVGQETQYF
cdr3_nt: TGTGCCAGCAGCTCGGTGGGGCAAGAGACCCAGTACTTC

j_call: TRBJ2-5
d_call: -
clone_size: many
v_call: TRBV5-1
cdr3_aa: CASSQTYQETQYF
cdr3_nt: TGCGCCAGCAGCCAGACGTACCAAGAGACCCAGTACTTC

j_call: TRBJ2-4
d_call: -
clone_size: -
v_call: TRBV2
cdr3_aa: CASTEAVWNIQYF
cdr3_nt: TGTGCCAGCACTGAGGCGGTCTGGAACATTCAGTACTTC

j_call: TRBJ2-7
d_call: TRBD2
clone_size: few
v_call: TRBV5-6
cdr3_aa: CASSWARGDAKHEQYF
cdr3_nt: TGTGCCAGCAGCTGGGCACGGGGGGACGCGAAACACGAGCAGTACTTC

j_call: TRBJ1-1
d_call: -
clone_size: many
v_call: TRBV7-9
cdr3_aa: CASSLRGSGSDEAFF
cdr3_nt: TGTGCCAGCAGCTTAAGGGGTAGCGGTAGCGATGAAGCTTTCTTT

j_call: TRBJ1-1
d_call: -
clone_size: many
v_call: TRBV29-1
cdr3_aa: CSVASRENTEAFF
cdr3_nt: TGCAGCGTTGCATCTCGAGAGAACACTGAAGCTTTCTTT

j_call: TRBJ2-3
d_call: TRBD2
clone_size: -
v_call: TRBV6-7
cdr3_aa: CASSPPGLISDTQYF
cdr3_nt: TGTGCCAGCAGCCCACCGGGACTAATATCAGATACGCAGTATTTT

j_call: TRBJ2-1
d_call: TRBD2
clone_size: -
v_call: TRBV13
cdr3_aa: CASSLGSGSYFF
cdr3_nt: TGTGCCAGCAGCTTAGGTAGCGGGAGTTATTTCTTC

j_call: TRBJ2-1
d_call: TRBD1
clone_size: -
v_call: TRBV12-3/TRBV12-4
cdr3_aa: CTSTPGQGIPRGDNEQFF
cdr3_nt: TGTACCAGCACCCCGGGACAGGGTATCCCTCGGGGAGACAATGAGCAGTTCTTC

j_call: TRBJ2-1
d_call: -
clone_size: -
v_call: TRBV12-3/TRBV12-4
cdr3_aa: CASSFTGRSNEQFF
cdr3_nt: TGTGCCAGCAGTTTTACCGGGAGAAGTAATGAGCAGTTCTTC

j_call: TRBJ2-1
d_call: TRBD2
clone_size: -
v_call: TRBV2
cdr3_aa: CASSFPLAGGTNEQFF
cdr3_nt: TGTGCCAGCAGCTTTCCTCTAGCGGGGGGGACCAATGAGCAGTTCTTC

j_call: TRBJ2-5
d_call: -
clone_size: many
v_call: TRBV9
cdr3_aa: CASSGQTQETQYF
cdr3_nt: TGTGCCAGCAGCGGACAGACTCAAGAGACCCAGTACTTC

j_call: TRBJ1-3
d_call: -
clone_size: few
v_call: TRBV21-1
cdr3_aa: CASIQRSSGNTIYF
cdr3_nt: TGTGCCAGCATTCAGAGGAGCTCTGGAAACACCATATATTTT

j_call: TRBJ1-5
d_call: TRBD1
clone_size: many
v_call: TRBV6-5
cdr3_aa: CASSSSRGHQPQHF
cdr3_nt: TGTGCCAGCAGTTCAAGCAGGGGGCATCAGCCCCAGCATTTT

j_call: TRBJ2-4
d_call: -
clone_size: many
v_call: TRBV11-2
cdr3_aa: CASTLGAAKNIQYF
cdr3_nt: TGTGCCAGCACGCTCGGAGCCGCCAAAAACATTCAGTACTTC

j_call: TRBJ2-3
d_call: -
clone_size: many
v_call: TRBV12-5
cdr3_aa: CASGLIGGLTDTQYF
cdr3_nt: TGTGCTAGTGGTTTGATCGGCGGCCTGACAGATACGCAGTATTTT

j_call: TRBJ2-7
d_call: -
clone_size: -
v_call: TRBV24-1
cdr3_aa: CATSDSTGKGKSREQYF
cdr3_nt: TGTGCCACCAGTGATTCTACCGGGAAAGGGAAGAGTAGGGAGCAGTACTTC

j_call: TRBJ1-5
d_call: -
clone_size: many
v_call: TRBV12-3/TRBV12-4
cdr3_aa: CASSLGGTHQPQHF
cdr3_nt: TGTGCCAGCAGTTTAGGGGGGACTCATCAGCCCCAGCATTTT

j_call: TRBJ2-2
d_call: -
clone_size: many
v_call: TRBV20-1
cdr3_aa: CSARDPDTGELFF
cdr3_nt: TGCAGTGCTAGAGATCCGGACACCGGGGAGCTGTTTTTT

j_call: TRBJ2-7
d_call: -
clone_size: many
v_call: TRBV5-5
cdr3_aa: CASSRQTVSYEQYF
cdr3_nt: TGTGCCAGCAGCCGCCAGACGGTCTCCTACGAGCAGTACTTC

j_call: TRBJ2-3
d_call: TRBD2
clone_size: many
v_call: TRBV12-3/TRBV12-4
cdr3_aa: CASSFERGATDTQYF
cdr3_nt: TGTGCCAGCAGTTTCGAGCGGGGGGCCACAGATACGCAGTATTTT

j_call: TRBJ1-2
d_call: -
clone_size: many
v_call: TRBV9
cdr3_aa: CASSGGAFYGYTF
cdr3_nt: TGTGCCAGCAGCGGGGGGGCATTCTATGGCTACACCTTC

j_call: TRBJ1-4
d_call: TRBD1
clone_size: many
v_call: TRBV28
cdr3_aa: CATTMVQGVELFF
cdr3_nt: TGTGCCACAACCATGGTACAGGGGGTTGAGCTGTTTTTT